One and the same sample provided the 5 T cell receptor beta chains below, sequenced in a study of cytomegalovirus exposure and HLA in healthy donors. The PCR employed 60 Vbeta primers together with 13 Jbeta primers. Produced via immunoSEQ multiplex PCR; TCRdb's table is partial and in-frame only. The repertoire holds 100,000 to 130,000 clones, with 81% as singletons. Sequencing was carried out using PBMCs. All receptors derive from a young man in good health and CMV-seronegative.

The rearrangement links TRBV4-1 to TRBJ1-1; unclear D gene. Germline lookup yields CDR1 MGHRA and CDR2 YSYEKL. This CDR3 comprises 14 residues. Trimming shortened V by 3 bases and J by 0 bases, and 8 bases separated the two germline ends. The CDR3 loop reads CASSHNTLNTEAFF. CDR3 coding DNA: TGCGCCAGCAGCCACAACACCCTGAACACTGAAGCTTTCTTT.

This clone came up many times. The chain uses TRBV30 and TRBJ1-1; D is perhaps TRBD1 (6 bases). CDR1 GTSNPN and CDR2 SVGIG come from the germline V gene (reference sequence). The CDR3 covers 12 residues. Trimming pared 2 bases from V and 5 bases from J, leaving 9 bases between. The CDR3 sequence is CAWSHQGTEAFF. The CDR3 DNA is TGTGCCTGGAGTCATCAGGGGACTGAAGCTTTCTTT.

The J gene is TRBJ1-2, the V gene TRBV11-2; D unresolved. CDR1 is SGHAT, CDR2 FQNNGV, per germline. CDR3 length equals 14 residues. V was clipped by 3 bases and J by 1 base, with 9 bases between them. The CDR3 sequence: CASSFTGVNYGYTF. The CDR3 bases are TGTGCCAGCAGCTTTACGGGAGTTAACTATGGCTACACCTTC.

The chain joins TRBV14 to TRBJ2-1; the D is unclear. V dropped 1 base and J dropped 5 bases, with 18 bases sitting between them. Germline loops: CDR1 SGHDN, CDR2 FVKESK. The CDR3 runs to 17 residues. The CDR3 DNA sequence: TGTGCCAGCAGCCAAGGTATCAGCAGGTGGATCCACAATGAGCAGTTCTTC. As protein: CASSQGISRWIHNEQFF.

This clone was observed a handful of times. This chain joins TRBV15 and TRBJ2-7; D might be TRBD1 (5 bases). With 2 bases removed from V and 6 bases from J, the gap between germline ends came to 14 bases. This CDR3 comprises 14 residues. Germline V gene data show CDR1 as LNHNV and CDR2 as YYDKDF (reference sequence). This chain's CDR3 is CATSRQGGEVEQYF. For the CDR3, the DNA is TGTGCCACCAGCAGACAGGGTGGAGAAGTCGAGCAGTACTTC. The variable domain in full, completed from reference TRBV15 and TRBJ2-7, reads DAMVIQNPRYQVTQFGKPVTLSCSQTLNHNVMYWYQQKSSQAPKLLFHYYDKDFNNEADTPDNFQSRRPNTSFCFLDIRSPGLGDTAMYLCATSRQGGEVEQYFGPGTRLTVT.